The clone carrying this T cell receptor beta chain was recorded only once. Its matching antigen is unknown. Construction of the TCR beta libraries employed iRepertoire HTBI primers in conjunction with Arm-PCR of CDR3 regions. Source study methods: Among the samples, under 70 TRBV and more than twelve TRBJ segments were identified. One entry per CDR3 protein results from TCRdb running MiXCR on the multiplex PCR reads. The V and J calls, along with clone size, are taken from TCRdb and not from the paper's own processing. This table has 400,000 to 450,000 distinct CDR3 sequences, more than 12% appearing once. This sample was included in a study of regulatory T cells in long-lasting Graves disease. Study-level information: New Graves' disease cases had less than 3 months of antithyroid drugs. Study results and caveats: When disease was persistent, TRBV28, TRBJ1-2 and TRBJ2-5 were the favored segments.

This CDR3 contains 16 residues. Trimming removed 9 bases from V and 10 bases from J; junction bases left unmatched: 17. Germline V gene sequence: CDR1 SNHLY, CDR2 FYNNEI. The time point here: newly diagnosed GD, antithyroid drugs for less than 3 months. Scientists built the TCR library using RNA that was extracted from PBMCs. The same data also went into a second study, on T cells in Graves' hyperthyroidism and ophthalmopathy.

J is TRBJ1-6 and V is TRBV2; 8 bases match TRBD1. This receptor was identified in a woman aged 30 to 39 with Graves disease. Sample: peripheral blood mononuclear cells (PBMCs), taken at new diagnosis, from a patient treated with antithyroid drugs. CDR3 nucleotide sequence: TGTGCCAGGGGGCAAAACGACGGGACAGGAGGATCACCCCTCCACTTT. It yields the protein CARGQNDGTGGSPLHF.